This note documents a single T cell receptor beta chain sequence. Its antigen is still unknown. V dropped 3 bases and J dropped 10; count of bases not matched to a gene: 4. CDR1 and CDR2 (germline): MNHEY, SMNVEV (reference sequence). CDR3 length: 14 amino acids. Cells that had been cultured for roughly ten days were the source of isolated CD4+ T cells. Vaccinees lacked prior SARS-CoV-2 infection and tested negative for nucleocapsid antibodies. The record originates from a study of vaccination effects on CD4 cells after COVID-19. Study as a whole: Participants each got two BNT162b2 or mRNA-1273 vaccine doses. Two million PBMC per well received about 9.8 IU/ml IL-2 and approximately 9.2 ug/ml peptides in culture. Study-level results: Infection- and vaccine-induced clones contracted markedly late after vaccination.

Generated by immunoSEQ multiplex PCR, the TCRdb table keeps only in-frame clones and is missing some. Of approximately 37,000 clones in the sample, roughly 74% were seen once. The sequences come from CD4+ T cells from PBMCs cultured without peptide, collected before COVID-19 vaccination. V usage is TRBV27 and J usage is TRBJ1-6, with TRBD1 matching over 9 bases. The TCR was taken from a human donor who received a COVID-19 vaccine. The CDR3 nucleotides read TGTGCCAGCAGTTTCGGGACAGGGTCGTCACCCCTCCACTTT. It yields the protein CASSFGTGSSPLHF.